This T cell receptor beta chain originates from a study of T cell clonality in common variable immunodeficiency. In the case of this clone: At one end the junction does not follow the germline gene, possibly because of a read error. The read terminates 3 residues ahead of where the CDR3 ends, so the germline J gene completes it.

Germline lookup yields CDR1 LNHDA and CDR2 SQIVND (reference sequence). The CDR3 extends over 17 amino acids. Clones were sequenced by immunoSEQ multiplex PCR, and TCRdb holds only the in-frame ones, with some missing. The table lists roughly 42,000 clones, with no singletons. The chain uses TRBV19 and TRBJ2-5; 10 bases match TRBD2. Sample: peripheral blood mononuclear cells. This receptor was taken from a person aged 18-70 years in good health. The CDR3 DNA, read in part, is TGTCCCAGTAGTATGCCGGGGCTAGCGGGAGCTCGGGAGACC. It encodes CPSSMPGLAGARET. The whole CDR3 is CPSSMPGLAGARETQYF.